The clone carrying this T cell receptor beta chain was seen ten or more times. Its target is not known. Combining iRepertoire HTBI primers with Arm-PCR of CDR3 regions, the authors built TCR beta libraries. TCRdb analysed the multiplex PCR reads with MiXCR anew, one entry per CDR3 protein. The sample consists of about 240,000 distinct CDR3 sequences, about 19% of them appearing once. The CDR3 runs 12 residues. Germline loops: CDR1 PRHDT, CDR2 FYEKMQ (reference sequence). Trimming took 1 base from V and 7 from J, leaving 6 bases between them. Stated time point: newly diagnosed GD, antithyroid drugs for less than 3 months. The TCR library was made from RNA extracted from PBMCs. Approximately 9.6 milliliters of peripheral blood were drawn into EDTA tubes. The sample belongs to a study of regulatory T cells in long-lasting Graves disease. Study-wide points: Sharing of public clonotypes was greater in persistent patients (more than 2,500) than in new patients (around 890). Thyroid tissue went unexamined; only peripheral blood was analyzed.

The origin of this receptor is a female donor with Graves disease. V gene TRBV13 combines with J gene TRBJ2-3; D is unresolved. The source material was peripheral blood mononuclear cells (PBMCs), sampled at new diagnosis, from a patient treated with antithyroid drugs. CDR3 coding DNA: TGTGCCAGCAGCTTAGACGCAAATACGCAGTATTTT. Amino acid sequence: CASSLDANTQYF.